Below are 29 T cell receptor beta chains sequenced from a single sample in a study of cytomegalovirus exposure and HLA in healthy donors. The PCR was carried out with 60 Vbeta primers and 13 Jbeta primers. Profiled with immunoSEQ multiplex PCR; TCRdb holds only in-frame clones, not every one. The sample consists of around 89,000 clones, 65% to 80% of them appearing once. Sequencing was done on a sample of PBMCs. The receptors were sampled from a man aged 40-49 years in good health and CMV-seronegative.

This chain connects TRBV7-8 to TRBJ2-7; D call uncertain. V was shortened by 6 bases and J by 1 base, with 7 bases between the two germline ends. In germline, CDR1 is SGHVS, CDR2 FQNEAQ. The CDR3 runs 12 residues. CDR3 DNA sequence: TGTGCCAGCAGAGGAGATTCCTACGAGCAGTACTTC. This gives the protein CASRGDSYEQYF.

DNA of the CDR3: TGCGCCAGCAGCTTGGGGGGCGGGGGGAACACAGATACGCAGTATTTT. It specifies CASSLGGGGNTDTQYF. The chain joins TRBV5-1 to TRBJ2-3, with 8 bases fitting TRBD2. With V trimmed by 0 bases and J by 2 bases, 5 bases remained unmatched. This CDR3 comprises 16 residues. Per the germline V gene, CDR1 is SGHRS and CDR2 is YFSETQ.

V gene TRBV5-1 combines with J gene TRBJ1-1, with TRBD1 as a possible D gene (5 bases). Trimming pared 0 bases from V and 4 bases from J, leaving 16 bases between. CDR1 SGHRS and CDR2 YFSETQ come from the germline V gene. The length of the CDR3 is 16 residues. For the CDR3, the DNA is TGCGCCAGCAGCTTGGAGGGAATACCAGGGTTCACTGAAGCTTTCTTT. Residues: CASSLEGIPGFTEAFF. The variable domain in full, with the rest retrieved from reference TRBV5-1 and TRBJ1-1, is KAGVTQTPRYLIKTRGQQVTLSCSPISGHRSVSWYQQTPGQGLQFLFEYFSETQRNKGNFPGRFSGRQFSNSRSEMNVSTLELGDSALYLCASSLEGIPGFTEAFFGQGTRLTVV.

The chain employs TRBV12-5 and TRBJ1-1; no definite D call. Germline CDR1 and CDR2: LGHNT and FRNRAP. Trimming removed 3 bases from V and 12 bases from J, with 17 bases in between. There are 13 residues in the CDR3. The CDR3 spells CASGFSSQARSFF. For the CDR3, the DNA is TGTGCTAGTGGTTTCTCTTCCCAGGCCCGTTCTTTCTTT.

The rearrangement uses TRBV10-3 and TRBJ1-2, with D possibly matching TRBD1 (5 bases). The CDR3 runs 13 residues. V dropped 6 bases and J dropped 0 bases, with 8 bases sitting between them. Germline V CDR1 and CDR2: ENHRY, SYGVKD. CDR3 nucleotides: TGTGCCATCAGCAGGGAAGCTAACTATGGCTACACCTTC. Translation: CAISREANYGYTF.

The chain combines TRBV6-1 with TRBJ1-1, with 7 bases matching TRBD1. The CDR3 contains 12 residues. In germline, CDR1 is MNHNS, CDR2 SASEGT. The ends lost 6 bases at V and 12 bases at J; junction bases unmatched: 10. DNA of the CDR3: TGTGCCAGCAGCGACAGGGACAAAGCGCCTTTCTTT. Translation gives CASSDRDKAPFF.

This clone appeared a few times. The chain couples TRBV6-6 to TRBJ1-5; a possible D gene is TRBD1 (6 bases). V dropped 2 bases and J dropped 1 base, with 9 bases sitting between them. Per the germline V gene, CDR1 is MNHNY and CDR2 is SVGAGI (reference sequence). This CDR3 spans 15 amino acids. Here the CDR3 DNA reads TGTGCCAGCAGTTACGGGGGGGCAAGCAATCAGCCCCAGCATTTT. Its translation is CASSYGGASNQPQHF.

The sample holds one count of this clone. The chain employs TRBV6-5 and TRBJ1-5, with D uncertain. CDR3 length equals 12 residues. Germline V gene sequence: CDR1 MNHEY, CDR2 SVGAGI. The V end was cut by 6 bases, the J end by 4 bases, with 7 bases between. This chain's CDR3 is CASSFKNQPQHF. The CDR3 DNA sequence: TGTGCCAGCAGCTTTAAAAATCAGCCCCAGCATTTT.

V and J are TRBV15 and TRBJ1-5; TRBD1 matches 7 bases. J gave up 1 base and V 1 base, and 1 base lay outside the gene matches. The V gene's germline CDR1 is LNHNV and CDR2 YYDKDF (reference sequence). This CDR3 comprises 15 residues. CDR3 DNA sequence: TGTGCCACCAGCAGAGGGGGACAGAGCAATCAGCCCCAGCATTTT. This sequence encodes CATSRGGQSNQPQHF.

This clone was found a few times. The chain joins TRBV27 to TRBJ1-5, with D perhaps TRBD1 (6 bases). Germline loops: CDR1 MNHEY, CDR2 SMNVEV (reference sequence). The CDR3 is made up of 11 amino acids. The V and J ends lost 3 bases and 16 bases respectively, with 13 bases between them. CDR3 in amino acids: CASSFGAGDHF. The CDR3 DNA reads TGTGCCAGCAGTTTTGGGGCAGGGGACCATTTT.

The chain combines TRBV27 with TRBJ2-1, with 12 bases fitting TRBD2. V shed 3 bases and J 4 bases; nucleotides not matched to a gene: 7. CDR1 and CDR2 (germline): MNHEY, SMNVEV (reference sequence). The CDR3 is 17 residues long. Written as DNA, the CDR3 is TGTGCCAGCAGTTTTCTGACTAGCGGGGGAGGTTACAATGAGCAGTTCTTC. Translating it yields CASSFLTSGGGYNEQFF.

This chain connects TRBV27 to TRBJ2-1; D gene unclear. Germline V gene lookup returns CDR1 MNHEY and CDR2 SMNVEV (reference sequence). The CDR3 spans 11 residues. V was shortened by 5 bases and J by 8 bases, with 7 bases between the two germline ends. In DNA, the CDR3 is TGTGCCAGCAGTACTCGGGATGAGCAGTTCTTC. It specifies CASSTRDEQFF.

CDR3: CASSLKQGAVSARIYGYTF. The CDR3 bases are TGTGCCAGCAGTTTAAAACAGGGGGCTGTATCAGCACGTATCTATGGCTACACCTTC. The V call is TRBV28, the J call TRBJ1-2, with 9 nucleotides matching TRBD1. CDR3 length: 19 residues. Germline V gene lookup returns CDR1 MDHEN and CDR2 SYDVKM. The trim removed 2 bases at V and 4 bases at J, leaving 17 bases unmatched.

V gene TRBV7-8 combines with J gene TRBJ2-7, with a possible D match to TRBD2 (6 bases). V was trimmed by 5 bases and J by 0 bases, leaving 11 bases between them. Germline CDR1 and CDR2: SGHVS and FQNEAQ. The CDR3 runs 14 residues. The DNA of the CDR3 is TGTGCCAGCAGCAACCGGGACTTCTCCTACGAGCAGTACTTC. Amino acids: CASSNRDFSYEQYF.

V is TRBV14 and J is TRBJ1-2; TRBD1 might be the D (5 bases). The CDR3 consists of 11 residues. CDR1 is SGHDN, CDR2 FVKESK, per germline. Deletions cut 1 base from V and 11 bases from J, with 8 bases between. In DNA form, the CDR3 reads TGTGCCAGCAGCCAAGGCGGGGGTTACACCTTC. It is translated as CASSQGGGYTF.

This rearrangement joins TRBV29-1 to TRBJ1-1; a possible D gene is TRBD1 (6 bases). Per germline, CDR1 SQVTM and CDR2 ANQGSEA. V was trimmed by 4 bases and J by 3 bases, leaving 6 bases between them. This CDR3 contains 11 residues. The CDR3 bases are TGCAGCGTTGGGACAGACACTGAAGCTTTCTTT. The encoded protein is CSVGTDTEAFF.

V and J are TRBV7-9 and TRBJ2-5, with 10 bases matching TRBD1. J was trimmed by 2 bases and V by 3 bases; bases with no gene match: 9. There are 17 residues in the CDR3. The germline gives CDR1 SEHNR, CDR2 FQNEAQ (reference sequence). CDR3 nucleotide sequence: TGTGCCAGCAGCTTCCCACGGGACAGGGGTGGGCAAGAGACCCAGTACTTC. It codes for CASSFPRDRGGQETQYF. Supplemented by reference TRBV7-9 and TRBJ2-5, the full variable domain reads DTGVSQNPRHKITKRGQNVTFRCDPISEHNRLYWYRQTLGQGPEFLTYFQNEAQLEKSRLLSDRFSAERPKGSFSTLEIQRTEQGDSAMYLCASSFPRDRGGQETQYFGPGTRLLVL.

The chain recombines TRBV5-5 with TRBJ1-1, with 7 bases lining up with TRBD1. Germline V gene sequence: CDR1 SGHKS, CDR2 YYEKEE (reference sequence). Trimming at V came to 0 bases and at J to 14 bases, leaving 7 bases not matched to a gene. The CDR3 covers 12 residues. CDR3 region: CASSLDLGRGFF. The CDR3 bases are TGTGCCAGCAGCTTGGATTTGGGCAGGGGGTTCTTT.

This clone was counted only a few times. The chain employs TRBV5-4 and TRBJ1-2; D ambiguous. V was clipped by 1 base and J by 0 bases, with 10 bases between them. Looked up from germline, CDR1 is SGHNT and CDR2 is YYREEE (reference sequence). CDR3 length equals 15 residues. The CDR3 loop is CASSLKHRTNYGYTF. CDR3 DNA sequence: TGTGCCAGCAGCTTGAAGCACAGAACTAACTATGGCTACACCTTC.

The V call is TRBV7-9, the J call TRBJ1-1; D ambiguous. This CDR3 has 14 residues. From germline, CDR1 is SEHNR and CDR2 FQNEAQ (reference sequence). The ends were cut back, 2 bases at V and 0 bases at J, with 7 bases in the middle. CDR3 protein: CASSLSGVNTEAFF. The CDR3 coding sequence is TGTGCCAGCAGCTTATCCGGGGTGAACACTGAAGCTTTCTTT.

Worth noting for this clone: A junction end diverges from the germline sequence, so it may reflect a read error. The V gene is TRBV7-6, the J gene TRBJ1-1; D unclear. Germline CDR1 SGHVS, CDR2 FNYEAQ. This CDR3 region has 12 residues. The CDR3 protein is CASSLSPTFWAF. Here the CDR3 DNA reads TGTGCCAGCAGCTTGTCCCCTACATTTTGGGCATTT. The whole variable domain, filled in from reference TRBV7-6 and TRBJ1-1, reads GAGVSQSPRYKVTKRGQDVALRCDPISGHVSLYWYRQALGQGPEFLTYFNYEAQQDKSGLPNDRFSAERPEGSISTLTIQRTEQRDSAMYRCASSLSPTFWAFGQGTRLTVV.

The gene calls are TRBV2 and TRBJ1-4; no definite D call. Per germline, CDR1 SNHLY and CDR2 FYNNEI. The CDR3 is made up of 17 amino acids. Trimming stripped 3 bases from V and 3 bases from J, with 17 bases between. As DNA, the CDR3 is TGTGCCAGCAGTGAGCGCAGTCCCAGGAGGTCTAATGAAAAACTGTTTTTT. Translated, it gives CASSERSPRRSNEKLFF.

V is TRBV9 and J is TRBJ2-2; 8 nucleotides match TRBD2. Per germline, CDR1 SGDLS and CDR2 YYNGEE. This CDR3 comprises 16 residues. J gave up 6 bases and V 3 bases, and 10 bases lay outside the gene matches. The CDR3 nucleotides are TGTGCCAGCAGCGGGGGGACTAGTGCGGTGGCCGGGGAGCTGTTTTTT. Its translation: CASSGGTSAVAGELFF.

This clone was seen more than once but under ten times. DNA of the CDR3: TGTGCCAGCAGTCCGGGGACTACCTACGAGCAGTACTTC. Amino acids: CASSPGTTYEQYF. V usage is TRBV28 and J usage is TRBJ2-7; 7 bases fit TRBD2. V shed 5 bases, J shed 2 bases, and the junction held 3 bases outside the gene matches. In germline, CDR1 is MDHEN, CDR2 SYDVKM. This CDR3 is built from 13 residues.

This chain joins TRBV27 and TRBJ1-5; 7 bases map to TRBD1. The length of the CDR3 is 13 residues. J gave up 5 bases and V 5 bases, and 3 bases lay outside the gene matches. CDR1 is MNHEY and CDR2 is SMNVEV in the germline V gene (reference sequence). CDR3 nucleotides: TGTGCCAGCAGTCAGACAGGGCATCAGCCCCAGCATTTT. Its translation is CASSQTGHQPQHF.

This clone appeared a single time. The chain carries TRBV7-2 and TRBJ2-7; D might be TRBD2 (5 bases). Per the germline V gene, CDR1 is SGHTA and CDR2 is FQGNSA. The CDR3 loop spans 12 amino acids. V was clipped by 1 base and J by 9 bases, with 10 bases between them. The CDR3 nucleotides read TGTGCCAGCAGCTTAGACGCCGGAGGGCAGTACTTC. This codes for CASSLDAGGQYF.

This chain uses TRBV10-3 with TRBJ1-1; a possible D gene is TRBD1 (5 bases). Germline-derived CDR1 and CDR2 are ENHRY and SYGVKD. Trimming removed 0 bases from V and 4 bases from J, with 9 bases in between. The CDR3 consists of 14 residues. The CDR3 DNA follows: TGTGCCATCAGTGAGTCCGACAGACTCACTGAAGCTTTCTTT. Translated: CAISESDRLTEAFF.

This chain links TRBV13 with TRBJ1-4; 7 positions match TRBD1. The J segment lost 4 bases and the V segment lost 6 bases, leaving 11 bases of the junction unmatched. The CDR3 contains 16 residues. Germline V gene sequence: CDR1 PRHDT, CDR2 FYEKMQ (reference sequence). The CDR3 DNA is TGTGCCAGCAGTCCACCTCAGGGGGATCTTAATGAAAAACTGTTTTTT. Protein product: CASSPPQGDLNEKLFF. Using reference TRBV13 and TRBJ1-4 for the parts outside the CDR3, the full variable domain is AAGVIQSPRHLIKEKRETATLKCYPIPRHDTVYWYQQGPGQDPQFLISFYEKMQSDKGSIPDRFSAQQFSDYHSELNMSSLELGDSALYFCASSPPQGDLNEKLFFGSGTQLSVL.

This CDR3 is CASSLPRDRLRTSSGANVLTF. The CDR3 region has the DNA TGTGCCAGCAGCTTACCCAGGGACAGACTACGAACGAGCTCTGGGGCCAACGTCCTGACTTTC. The V gene is TRBV7-6, the J gene TRBJ2-6; 7 positions agree with TRBD1. The V gene's germline CDR1 is SGHVS and CDR2 FNYEAQ. Unmatched junction bases numbered 16, after V lost 2 bases and J lost 0 bases. There are 21 residues in the CDR3.